The sequence of this T cell receptor (beta chain) was determined in a study of blood T cell repertoires in COVID-19. This clone was seen only a few times. The ends were cut back, 2 bases at V and 1 base at J, with 9 bases in the middle. The CDR3 covers 15 residues. Germline V gene lookup returns CDR1 WSHSY and CDR2 SAAADI. This table comes from immunoSEQ multiplex PCR, and its TCRdb copy is limited to in-frame clones, with some not included. This table has about 160,000 clones, around 80% appearing once. The TCR originated in a man in his 60s with acute or convalescent COVID-19. The J gene is TRBJ2-4, the V gene TRBV10-2; no clear D. The sample consisted of peripheral blood. The CDR3 DNA follows: TGCGCCAGCAGTGAGAGCAACTTGGCCAAAAACATTCAGTACTTC. This encodes CASSESNLAKNIQYF.